The 23 T cell receptor beta chains in this list originate from one sample, sequenced in a study of shared clonotypes between healthy human individuals. Assay used: immunoSEQ multiplex PCR; TCRdb lists only in-frame clones, some missing. Counted here are millions of clones, more than 85% occurring once; the ten biggest clones make up under 2%. CD8 cells regarded as naive lacked CD45RO, were positively chosen for CCR7, and omitted terminally differentiated effector memory CD45RA+ cells. Sequences were obtained from naive CD8+ T cells from PBMCs. The receptor source for this set is a man between 18 and 29 years old in good health. Some clones in this sample may be carry-over from other donors' samples.

The chain combines TRBV29-1 with TRBJ1-1; D not certain. The ends were cut back, 1 base at V and 6 bases at J, with 9 bases in the middle. The CDR3 runs to 12 residues. The V gene's germline CDR1 is SQVTM and CDR2 ANQGSEA. CDR3 sequence reads: CSVEGQAPEAFF. CDR3 DNA: TGCAGCGTTGAAGGGCAGGCGCCTGAAGCTTTCTTT.

This chain uses TRBV27 with TRBJ1-2; D might be TRBD1 (5 bases). The V end was cut by 2 bases, the J end by 8 bases, with 12 bases between. CDR3 size: 13 residues. From germline, CDR1 is MNHEY and CDR2 SMNVEV (reference sequence). The DNA of the CDR3 is TGTGCCAGCAGTTTAACAGGTTCTTTGGGCTACACCTTC. It yields the protein CASSLTGSLGYTF.

V and J are TRBV7-9 and TRBJ1-2; the match to TRBD1 covers 10 bases. Germline lookup yields CDR1 SEHNR and CDR2 FQNEAQ (reference sequence). The CDR3 runs to 15 residues. Trimming cost V 6 bases and J 4 bases; bases outside gene matches: 8. CDR3: CASRTTGTGVYGYTF. The CDR3 region has the DNA TGTGCCAGCAGGACTACCGGGACAGGGGTCTATGGCTACACCTTC.

CDR3 sequence reads: CASSQDPGFAGELFF. The CDR3 coding sequence is TGCGCCAGCAGCCAAGATCCGGGGTTTGCCGGGGAGCTGTTTTTT. This chain uses TRBV4-3 with TRBJ2-2; weak D call: TRBD2 (5 bases). There are 15 residues in the CDR3. The germline V gene has CDR1 LGHNA and CDR2 YSLEER. Trimming stripped 0 bases from V and 6 bases from J, with 11 bases between.

The rearrangement links TRBV10-2 to TRBJ2-7; D is uncertain. V was pared by 2 bases and J by 1 base, with 12 bases between. This CDR3 contains 15 residues. The V gene's germline CDR1 is WSHSY and CDR2 SAAADI. CDR3 in amino acids: CASSESPPLSYEQYF. CDR3 nucleotides: TGCGCCAGCAGTGAGAGTCCTCCCTTATCCTACGAGCAGTACTTC.

The V gene is TRBV5-1, the J gene TRBJ1-2; 8 bases are a match to TRBD1. CDR3 length: 15 residues. The V segment lost 3 bases and the J segment 4 bases; nucleotides outside the gene matches: 8. Germline V gives CDR1 SGHRS, CDR2 YFSETQ. In DNA, the CDR3 is TGCGCCAGCAGCTGGGACAGGTCCACTACCTATGGCTACACCTTC. It specifies CASSWDRSTTYGYTF.

The V gene is TRBV19, the J gene TRBJ1-1; a possible D gene is TRBD1 (5 bases). Germline CDR1 LNHDA, CDR2 SQIVND (reference sequence). The length of the CDR3 is 14 residues. Trimming removed 7 bases at V and 4 bases at J, with 16 bases between. CDR3 protein: CASKAGFRATEAFF. The CDR3 DNA sequence: TGTGCCAGTAAGGCAGGGTTTAGGGCCACTGAAGCTTTCTTT.

Points on this clone: The sample contains more than one DNA sequence encoding this CDR3. The rearrangement uses TRBV9 and TRBJ2-7, with TRBD1 matching 9 bases. The trim removed 0 bases at V and 4 bases at J, leaving 2 bases unmatched. CDR3 size: 14 residues. CDR1 is SGDLS, CDR2 YYNGEE, per germline. CDR3 residues: CASSVGTGAYEQYF. The CDR3, as DNA: TGTGCCAGCAGCGTAGGGACAGGGGCATACGAGCAGTACTTC.

A note on this clone: Other DNA sequences in this sample translate to the same CDR3. The rearrangement uses TRBV27 and TRBJ2-7, with D tentatively TRBD1 (5 bases). V was cut by 0 bases and J by 2 bases, with 11 bases left in between. The CDR3 consists of 15 residues. Per the germline V gene, CDR1 is MNHEY and CDR2 is SMNVEV (reference sequence). CDR3 nucleotide sequence: TGTGCCAGCAGTTTATCTGGTGGACACCCCTACGAGCAGTACTTC. It specifies CASSLSGGHPYEQYF.

This chain uses TRBV2 with TRBJ1-1, with D possibly TRBD1 on 6 matching bases. This CDR3 contains 15 residues. V was clipped by 3 bases and J by 5 bases, with 16 bases between them. From germline, CDR1 is SNHLY and CDR2 FYNNEI. The CDR3 sequence: CASSDTPGHGTEAFF. The CDR3 nucleotides are TGTGCCAGCAGTGACACACCGGGACATGGAACTGAAGCTTTCTTT.

The chain employs TRBV27 and TRBJ1-5; unclear D gene. V was shortened by 3 bases and J by 1 base, with 10 bases between the two germline ends. CDR1 MNHEY and CDR2 SMNVEV come from the germline V gene (reference sequence). CDR3 length: 15 residues. This chain's CDR3 is CASSFSLGSNQPQHF. In DNA form, the CDR3 reads TGTGCCAGCAGTTTTAGTCTGGGCAGCAATCAGCCCCAGCATTTT.

The chain joins TRBV7-8 to TRBJ2-7, with D possibly matching TRBD1 (5 bases). In germline, CDR1 is SGHVS, CDR2 FQNEAQ. V was pared by 1 base and J by 4 bases, with 14 bases between. The CDR3 has 15 amino acids. The CDR3 spells CASSLDKGRGYEQYF. The CDR3, as DNA: TGTGCCAGCAGCTTAGATAAAGGAAGGGGATACGAGCAGTACTTC.

The chain recombines TRBV7-9 with TRBJ1-1; D is unresolved. Germline CDR1 reads SEHNR; CDR2 reads FQNEAQ (reference sequence). Trimming took off 0 bases at V and 5 bases at J, with 16 bases between the two ends. This CDR3 contains 16 residues. As DNA, the CDR3 is TGTGCCAGCAGCTTAGCCCCCCCTAAAGTGGGTACTGAAGCTTTCTTT. As protein: CASSLAPPKVGTEAFF.

The chain combines TRBV2 with TRBJ2-7, with TRBD1 identical over 9 bases. Germline V gene sequence: CDR1 SNHLY, CDR2 FYNNEI. Germline trimming cut 6 bases from V and 3 bases from J; bases unmatched to any gene: 9. The CDR3 contains 15 residues. CDR3 DNA sequence: TGTGCCAGCAGGGTGGGACAGGGACTCGGCTACGAGCAGTACTTC. Translated: CASRVGQGLGYEQYF.

This chain links TRBV4-1 with TRBJ2-1; TRBD2 aligns across 15 bases. The germline gives CDR1 MGHRA, CDR2 YSYEKL. V was pared by 3 bases and J by 5 bases, with 2 bases of the junction left unmatched. There are 16 residues in the CDR3. The CDR3 nucleotides read TGCGCCAGCAGCCAGAGGACTAGCGGGAGGGACAATGAGCAGTTCTTC. Amino acid sequence: CASSQRTSGRDNEQFF.

The chain has TRBV7-6 and TRBJ1-3, with D uncertain. V lost 1 base and J lost 1, with 14 bases in between. The CDR3 has 17 residues. Germline lookup yields CDR1 SGHVS and CDR2 FNYEAQ. In DNA, the CDR3 is TGTGCCAGCAGCTTAGAAATTAGCCTCTTTTCTGGAAACACCATATATTTT. Translation gives CASSLEISLFSGNTIYF.

The genes are TRBV28 and TRBJ2-3, with D possibly matching TRBD2 (5 bases). The length of the CDR3 is 14 residues. Trimming left V 2 bases short and J 0 bases short, with 6 bases between. Germline V gene sequence: CDR1 MDHEN, CDR2 SYDVKM. This CDR3 reads CASSLRTSTDTQYF. CDR3 DNA sequence: TGTGCCAGCAGTTTAAGGACTAGCACAGATACGCAGTATTTT.

The V call is TRBV19, the J call TRBJ2-1; tentatively, D is TRBD1 (6 bases). Germline V CDR1 and CDR2: LNHDA, SQIVND (reference sequence). The ends were cut back, 10 bases at V and 4 bases at J, with 17 bases in the middle. The CDR3 is 14 amino acids. CDR3 protein: CATEGQNLYNEQFF. The CDR3 region has the DNA TGTGCCACCGAAGGACAGAACCTTTACAATGAGCAGTTCTTC.

This chain connects TRBV28 to TRBJ2-7; perhaps D is TRBD1 or TRBD2 (7 bases each). Trimming took 6 bases from V and 4 from J, leaving 19 bases between them. The germline V gene encodes CDR1 MDHEN and CDR2 SYDVKM. CDR3 length: 15 residues. The CDR3 reads CASSKAAGGVYEQYF. CDR3 coding DNA: TGTGCCAGCAGCAAAGCGGCAGGGGGGGTATACGAGCAGTACTTC.

The rearrangement uses TRBV11-2 and TRBJ2-4, with D possibly TRBD2 on 5 matching bases. There are 16 residues in the CDR3. Germline V gives CDR1 SGHAT, CDR2 FQNNGV. Trimming cost V 7 bases and J 2 bases, with 18 bases left between them. The CDR3 DNA sequence: TGTGCCAGCACCGACACTCCCCGGGGAACCAAAAACATTCAGTACTTC. Its protein product is CASTDTPRGTKNIQYF.

V usage is TRBV11-2 and J usage is TRBJ2-1; TRBD2 aligns across 8 bases. This CDR3 is 16 amino acids long. V lost 5 bases, J lost 0 bases, and 6 bases stayed unmatched. The germline gives CDR1 SGHAT, CDR2 FQNNGV. CDR3 amino acids: CASSLSGRLSYNEQFF. The CDR3 DNA follows: TGTGCCAGCAGCCTAAGCGGGAGACTCTCCTACAATGAGCAGTTCTTC.

Notes on this clone: The same CDR3 arises from other DNA sequences in this sample as well. The chain links TRBV5-4 to TRBJ2-1; 8 nucleotides align to TRBD2. The germline gives CDR1 SGHNT, CDR2 YYREEE (reference sequence). V lost 2 bases to trimming and J lost 2 bases; unmatched junction nucleotides: 0. The length of the CDR3 is 14 residues. DNA for the CDR3: TGTGCCAGCAGCTTAGCGGGAGCCTACAATGAGCAGTTCTTC. Its protein is CASSLAGAYNEQFF.

The chain couples TRBV7-8 to TRBJ1-2; D is unclear. CDR3 length: 14 amino acids. Trimming shortened V by 1 base and J by 4 bases, and 10 bases separated the two germline ends. Germline CDR1 reads SGHVS; CDR2 reads FQNEAQ. CDR3 nucleotides: TGTGCCAGCAGCTTAGGCGGGGATATCTATGGCTACACCTTC. It encodes CASSLGGDIYGYTF.